The 7 T cell receptor beta chains below come from one sample, sequenced in a study of blood T cell repertoires in COVID-19. The method was immunoSEQ multiplex PCR; TCRdb's version includes in-frame clones alone and lacks a portion of them. The table records some 44,000 clones, 92% of them present only once. Sequencing used peripheral blood. Every receptor here comes from a human donor in a cohort sampled during active COVID-19.

The chain carries TRBV28 and TRBJ1-2; 7 bases agree with TRBD1. V gave up 3 bases and J gave up 5 bases; unmatched junction bases: 6. Germline CDR1 is MDHEN and CDR2 is SYDVKM. This CDR3 has 14 amino acids. CDR3 sequence (DNA): TGTGCCAGCAGTTTTCTTCTCAGGGGGTATGGCTACACCTTC. Its translation: CASSFLLRGYGYTF.

In DNA form, the CDR3 reads TGCAGCGTCAAAGCGCAGGGAAATTCACCCCTCCACTTT. As protein: CSVKAQGNSPLHF. The rearrangement joins TRBV29-1 to TRBJ1-6, with D perhaps matching TRBD1 (5 bases). Germline V gene sequence: CDR1 SQVTM, CDR2 ANQGSEA. The V end lost 6 bases, the J end lost 7 bases, and 13 bases lay between the germline ends. The CDR3 has 13 residues. Together with reference TRBV29-1 and TRBJ1-6, the CDR3 gives the full variable domain: SAVISQKPSRDICQRGTSLTIQCQVDSQVTMMFWYRQQPGQSLTLIATANQGSEATYESGFVIDKFPISRPNLTFSTLTVSNMSPEDSSIYLCSVKAQGNSPLHFGNGTRLTVT.

The sample holds one count of this clone. The rearrangement links TRBV20-1 to TRBJ2-1, with D maybe TRBD2 (5 bases). V lost 6 bases to trimming and J lost 8 bases, with 11 bases between them. CDR3 size: 11 residues. Germline CDR1 and CDR2: DFQATT and SNEGSKA (reference sequence). For the CDR3, the DNA is TGCAGTGCCCCCGGGGTCTATGAGCAGTTCTTC. Protein: CSAPGVYEQFF.

This CDR3 reads CASSLSPHVNTIYF. The CDR3 bases are TGTGCCAGCAGCCTATCCCCCCACGTTAACACCATATATTTT. The chain employs TRBV7-9 and TRBJ1-3; D is ambiguous. Germline lookup yields CDR1 SEHNR and CDR2 FQNEAQ (reference sequence). CDR3 size: 14 residues. The germline V and J ends were trimmed by 5 bases and 7 bases, with 15 bases remaining between them. Using reference TRBV7-9 and TRBJ1-3 for the parts outside the CDR3, the full variable domain is DTGVSQNPRHKITKRGQNVTFRCDPISEHNRLYWYRQTLGQGPEFLTYFQNEAQLEKSRLLSDRFSAERPKGSFSTLEIQRTEQGDSAMYLCASSLSPHVNTIYFGEGSWLTVV.

The CDR3 region has the DNA TGCGCCAGCAGCTTGCAGGGTTGGGGCAATGAGCAGTTCTTC. It encodes CASSLQGWGNEQFF. The chain couples TRBV5-1 to TRBJ2-1; D possibly corresponds to TRBD1 (5 bases). This CDR3 comprises 14 residues. CDR1 and CDR2 from the germline V gene are SGHRS and YFSETQ. V was pared by 1 base and J by 6 bases, with 11 bases between.

This clone has only one observation. V is TRBV19 and J is TRBJ2-5; 9 bases fit TRBD2. CDR1 and CDR2 (germline): LNHDA, SQIVND (reference sequence). V shed 5 bases, J shed 5 bases, and the junction held 12 bases outside the gene matches. The length of the CDR3 is 16 residues. The CDR3 region has the DNA TGTGCCAGTAGTGGCCAGGGAGCGGGAGGTCTGGAGACCCAGTACTTC. Protein product: CASSGQGAGGLETQYF.

This rearrangement joins TRBV5-6 to TRBJ2-3; 13 bases are shared with TRBD2. V trimming: 6 bases; J trimming: 5 bases; junction bases outside the gene matches: 6. This CDR3 comprises 15 residues. From germline, CDR1 is SGHDT and CDR2 YYEEEE. CDR3 sequence (DNA): TGTGCCAGCACCCGACTAGCGGGAGGTGGAGATACGCAGTATTTT. Protein sequence: CASTRLAGGGDTQYF.